The next 31 T cell receptor beta chains were all read from a single sample in a study of CD8 T cells in ankylosing spondylitis. TCRdb fed the 5' RACE reads into MiXCR, producing one record per CDR3 protein. The sample lists fewer than 250,000 distinct CDR3 sequences, 30% to 35% seen once, with approximately 4.6% in the top ten. The sequenced sample was blood, either unsorted or a sorted T cell fraction (not recorded which). The receptors derive from a male donor with ankylosing spondylitis or in good health (not recorded which).

The chain carries TRBV5-1 and TRBJ1-1, with a tentative D call TRBD1 (6 bases). Trimming pared 0 bases from V and 4 bases from J, leaving 13 bases between. The CDR3 runs to 15 residues. CDR1 and CDR2 from the germline V gene are SGHRS and YFSETQ. The CDR3 DNA reads TGCGCCAGCAGCTTGGGCCAGGGGCGAGTCACTGAAGCTTTCTTT. This translates into CASSLGQGRVTEAFF.

The gene calls are TRBV5-1 and TRBJ2-7; possible D gene TRBD2, 5 bases. Germline V gives CDR1 SGHRS, CDR2 YFSETQ. The CDR3 has 16 residues. V lost 4 bases to trimming and J lost 6 bases, with 23 bases between them. CDR3 amino acids: CASSNDVARRRSEQYF. The CDR3 nucleotides are TGCGCCAGCAGCAACGACGTAGCGCGCCGTCGGAGCGAGCAGTACTTC.

This clonotype was detected ten times or more. The chain employs TRBV12-3 or TRBV12-4 and TRBJ1-1; no firm D call. Trimming pared 3 bases from V and 0 bases from J, leaving 11 bases between. This CDR3 comprises 15 residues. The CDR3 DNA sequence: TGTGCCAGCAGTTTTGGACTGGGGTTGAACACTGAAGCTTTCTTT. Amino acid sequence: CASSFGLGLNTEAFF.

The V and J genes are TRBV29-1 and TRBJ2-1; D might be TRBD1 (6 bases). Trimming removed 5 bases from V and 4 bases from J, with 24 bases in between. CDR1 is SQVTM, CDR2 ANQGSEA, per germline. This CDR3 spans 17 amino acids. CDR3 loop: CSVRVRAGVDKYNEQFF. CDR3 nucleotide sequence: TGCAGCGTTCGAGTAAGGGCAGGGGTCGACAAGTACAATGAGCAGTTCTTC.

The chain is built from TRBV27 and TRBJ2-3; D not certain. CDR1 MNHEY and CDR2 SMNVEV come from the germline V gene (reference sequence). Trimming cost V 6 bases and J 4 bases, with 14 bases left between them. CDR3 length: 14 amino acids. The CDR3 DNA follows: TGTGCCAGCAGGATAGAGAGTGGTGCAGATACGCAGTATTTT. Encoded protein: CASRIESGADTQYF.

This sequence joins TRBV6-1 and TRBJ2-2; TRBD2 agrees at 7 bases. V trimming: 10 bases; J trimming: 3 bases; junction bases outside the gene matches: 8. Germline CDR1 is MNHNS and CDR2 is SASEGT. This CDR3 comprises 14 residues. The chain's CDR3 is CATIRGVDTGELFF. In DNA, the CDR3 is TGTGCCACCATCCGGGGGGTGGACACCGGGGAGCTGTTTTTT.

This sequence joins TRBV20-1 and TRBJ1-5, with a weak D call TRBD1 (6 bases). The germline V gene encodes CDR1 DFQATT and CDR2 SNEGSKA (reference sequence). CDR3 length: 13 residues. Trimming removed 3 bases at V and 7 bases at J, with 13 bases between. CDR3 in DNA: TGCAGTGCTAGTTACAGGGTAGACCAGCCCCAGCATTTT. Translated: CSASYRVDQPQHF.

This clonotype was seen only a few times. The chain couples TRBV29-1 to TRBJ1-1; D is unclear. This CDR3 spans 12 amino acids. Germline V gene data show CDR1 as SQVTM and CDR2 as ANQGSEA. V lost 7 bases and J 0 bases, leaving 9 bases between the germline ends. The CDR3 coding sequence is TGCAGCGCACCCACAGTGAACACTGAAGCTTTCTTT. Encoded protein: CSAPTVNTEAFF. Together with reference TRBV29-1 and TRBJ1-1, the CDR3 gives the full variable domain: SAVISQKPSRDICQRGTSLTIQCQVDSQVTMMFWYRQQPGQSLTLIATANQGSEATYESGFVIDKFPISRPNLTFSTLTVSNMSPEDSSIYLCSAPTVNTEAFFGQGTRLTVV.

The chain combines TRBV6-1 with TRBJ1-2; D might be TRBD1 (5 bases). The V and J ends lost 6 bases and 8 bases respectively, with 16 bases between them. The CDR3 is 13 residues long. CDR1 MNHNS and CDR2 SASEGT come from the germline V gene. This CDR3 is CASSNLGTGGYTF. DNA for the CDR3: TGTGCCAGCAGCAACCTCGGGACGGGAGGCTACACCTTC.

To note about this clonotype: A junction end diverges from the germline sequence, so it may reflect a read error. The chain links TRBV5-5 to TRBJ1-2; D not certain. From germline, CDR1 is SGHKS and CDR2 YYEKEE (reference sequence). This CDR3 has 14 amino acids. The CDR3 coding sequence is TGTGCCAGCAGCCCTCGGTCTGCTAACTATGGCGACACCTTC. Its translation is CASSPRSANYGDTF.

The chain joins TRBV20-1 to TRBJ2-1; 8 nucleotides align to TRBD2. V trimming: 3 bases; J trimming: 5 bases; junction bases outside the gene matches: 9. CDR1 and CDR2 from the germline V gene are DFQATT and SNEGSKA (reference sequence). The CDR3 has 15 amino acids. CDR3 sequence: CSASGGGIFHNEQFF. Here the CDR3 DNA reads TGCAGTGCTAGTGGCGGGGGGATATTCCACAATGAGCAGTTCTTC.

The chain employs TRBV27 and TRBJ2-7; 9 bases fit TRBD1. This CDR3 region has 13 residues. Trimming at V came to 6 bases and at J to 2 bases, leaving 2 bases not matched to a gene. The germline V gene has CDR1 MNHEY and CDR2 SMNVEV (reference sequence). The CDR3, as DNA: TGTGCCAGCAGGGACAGGGGTGCCTACGAGCAGTACTTC. Amino acid sequence: CASRDRGAYEQYF.

This chain connects TRBV7-8 to TRBJ2-7, with D possibly matching TRBD1 (6 bases). The V end lost 5 bases, the J end lost 4 bases, and 18 bases lay between the germline ends. CDR3 length equals 15 residues. Germline V gene sequence: CDR1 SGHVS, CDR2 FQNEAQ. This chain's CDR3 is CASSLSSGTTYEQYF. The CDR3 bases are TGTGCCAGCAGCCTTAGCTCCGGGACAACGTACGAGCAGTACTTC.

The chain links TRBV4-1 to TRBJ2-7; tentative D call: TRBD2 (5 bases). CDR1 MGHRA and CDR2 YSYEKL come from the germline V gene. The CDR3 totals 15 residues. V was shortened by 0 bases and J by 0 bases, with 9 bases between the two germline ends. In DNA form, the CDR3 reads TGCGCCAGCAGCCAAGAAAAGCGGCTCTCCTACGAGCAGTACTTC. It specifies CASSQEKRLSYEQYF.

Only a few counts were recorded for this clonotype. V is TRBV20-1 and J is TRBJ2-7; 8 bases match TRBD1. Looked up from germline, CDR1 is DFQATT and CDR2 is SNEGSKA (reference sequence). V was pared by 0 bases and J by 6 bases, with 4 bases of the junction left unmatched. The CDR3 loop spans 13 amino acids. CDR3 residues: CSAREETGGEQYF. CDR3 DNA: TGCAGTGCTAGAGAAGAAACAGGGGGCGAGCAGTACTTC.

This clonotype has only a few counts. The chain couples TRBV20-1 to TRBJ1-6; perhaps TRBD1 as D (6 bases). This CDR3 region has 13 residues. CDR1 and CDR2 from the germline V gene are DFQATT and SNEGSKA (reference sequence). V lost 5 bases, J lost 6 bases, and 11 bases lay in between. This chain's CDR3 is CSAGGATNSPLHF. The CDR3 bases are TGCAGTGCTGGGGGGGCTACTAATTCACCCCTCCACTTT.

This rearrangement joins TRBV5-1 to TRBJ2-3; D possibly matches TRBD1 or TRBD2 (5 bases each). This CDR3 has 18 residues. Germline V gene lookup returns CDR1 SGHRS and CDR2 YFSETQ. Trimming cost V 1 base and J 1 base, with 19 bases left between them. CDR3 region: CASSLIDVGTYRTDTQYF. As DNA, the CDR3 is TGCGCCAGCAGCTTGATAGATGTGGGGACCTACCGCACAGATACGCAGTATTTT.

The chain uses TRBV20-1 and TRBJ2-3; 11 bases agree with TRBD2. The V gene end was trimmed by 0 bases and the J gene end by 2 bases; junction bases not matched to a gene: 4. The CDR3 runs to 16 residues. CDR1 and CDR2 from the germline V gene are DFQATT and SNEGSKA (reference sequence). CDR3 coding DNA: TGCAGTGCTAGAGACCGACTAGCGGGGACCACAGATACGCAGTATTTT. It yields the protein CSARDRLAGTTDTQYF.

The sample holds a few counts of this clonotype. The chain combines TRBV4-2 with TRBJ2-2; no reliable D call. Germline CDR1 is LGHNA and CDR2 is YNFKEQ. This CDR3 is 14 amino acids long. V lost 4 bases to trimming and J lost 6 bases, with 12 bases between them. The CDR3 loop reads CASSRPTGAGELFF. The CDR3 DNA reads as TGTGCCAGCAGCCGCCCGACTGGGGCCGGGGAGCTGTTTTTT.

Notes on this clonotype: A much larger clone differs from this one at a single base, so this may be a read error. The chain is built from TRBV29-1 and TRBJ1-2; no clear D gene. This CDR3 has 13 residues. CDR1 is SQVTM, CDR2 ANQGSEA, per germline. As DNA, the CDR3 is TGCAGCGTTGATGGCGGTGCCAACTATGGCGACACCTTC. Its protein is CSVDGGANYGDTF.

V usage is TRBV10-3 and J usage is TRBJ2-3; the match to TRBD2 covers 10 bases. Germline V gene data show CDR1 as ENHRY and CDR2 as SYGVKD. CDR3 length equals 15 residues. V lost 6 bases, J lost 1 base, and 4 bases stayed unmatched. The CDR3 is CAISPSGGGTDTQYF. The CDR3, as DNA: TGTGCCATCAGCCCTAGCGGGGGAGGCACAGATACGCAGTATTTT.

The V call is TRBV5-1, the J call TRBJ2-1; 12 bases fit TRBD2. Trimming took 4 bases from V and 6 from J; bases not matched to a gene: 5. Germline V gene sequence: CDR1 SGHRS, CDR2 YFSETQ. The CDR3 is made up of 15 amino acids. The CDR3 loop is CASSRSSGGANEQFF. The CDR3 DNA reads TGCGCCAGCAGCCGATCTAGCGGGGGGGCCAATGAGCAGTTCTTC.

This clonotype was counted between two and nine times. The chain employs TRBV15 and TRBJ1-1, with D possibly TRBD1 on 5 matching bases. Trimming left V 0 bases short and J 0 bases short, with 11 bases between. The germline V gene encodes CDR1 LNHNV and CDR2 YYDKDF (reference sequence). The length of the CDR3 is 16 residues. CDR3 in amino acids: CATSRDLGAVNTEAFF. The CDR3 region has the DNA TGTGCCACCAGCAGAGATCTAGGGGCGGTGAACACTGAAGCTTTCTTT.

This chain connects TRBV20-1 to TRBJ2-5; 10 nucleotides line up with TRBD2. The V segment lost 1 base and the J segment 4 bases; nucleotides outside the gene matches: 12. This CDR3 comprises 17 residues. Germline CDR1 is DFQATT and CDR2 is SNEGSKA (reference sequence). The CDR3 region has the DNA TGCAGTGCTAGAGGAGGTAGCGGGGGGTCTCTCCGAGAGACCCAGTACTTC. Translated, it gives CSARGGSGGSLRETQYF.

V gene TRBV20-1 combines with J gene TRBJ2-7; D gene uncertain. Per the germline V gene, CDR1 is DFQATT and CDR2 is SNEGSKA (reference sequence). The CDR3 extends over 13 amino acids. V was shortened by 2 bases and J by 2 bases, with 10 bases between the two germline ends. CDR3 residues: CSARSYSTYEQYF. CDR3 nucleotide sequence: TGCAGTGCTAGATCGTACAGCACCTACGAGCAGTACTTC.

The chain couples TRBV10-3 to TRBJ2-7; D tentatively reads TRBD1 or TRBD2 (5 bases each). In germline, CDR1 is ENHRY, CDR2 SYGVKD. This CDR3 region has 13 residues. V lost 9 bases to trimming and J lost 5 bases, with 17 bases between them. The CDR3 protein is CAIGGGPSDEQYF. As DNA, the CDR3 is TGTGCCATTGGGGGTGGCCCATCGGACGAGCAGTACTTC.

This clonotype has more than one count but fewer than ten. The CDR3 coding sequence is TGCGCCAGCAGGCCGACTAGCGGGGGGGCCTTGGAAGAGACCCAGTACTTC. Its protein product is CASRPTSGGALEETQYF. The V and J genes are TRBV10-1 and TRBJ2-5; 14 bases agree with TRBD2. The V and J ends lost 6 bases and 3 bases, in that order; junction bases with no gene match: 9. CDR1 is WNHNN and CDR2 is SYGVQD in the germline V gene (reference sequence). The CDR3 totals 17 residues.

The chain links TRBV12-3 or TRBV12-4 to TRBJ2-7; the D gene is possibly TRBD2 (6 bases). The CDR3 length is 15 residues. Deletions cut 3 bases from V and 2 bases from J, with 14 bases between. The CDR3 coding sequence is TGTGCCAGCAGTTTTCCGGGAGAGAGGCCCTACGAGCAGTACTTC. Encoded protein: CASSFPGERPYEQYF.

The rearrangement uses TRBV6-1 and TRBJ2-3; D is ambiguous. CDR3 length: 14 amino acids. The ends were cut back, 0 bases at V and 2 bases at J, with 6 bases in the middle. CDR1 and CDR2 from the germline V gene are MNHNS and SASEGT. The CDR3: CASSEAVATDTQYF. The CDR3 nucleotides are TGTGCCAGCAGTGAAGCGGTCGCCACAGATACGCAGTATTTT.

V is TRBV28 and J is TRBJ2-7; TRBD2 is a possible D gene (5 bases). Germline V lookup: CDR1 MDHEN, CDR2 SYDVKM. V lost 7 bases and J 6 bases, leaving 16 bases between the germline ends. The CDR3 sequence is 13 residues long. The DNA of the CDR3 is TGTGCCAGCACCCTCGGCCCGGGGTTCGAGCAGTACTTC. Translating gives CASTLGPGFEQYF. Full variable domain (missing parts from reference TRBV28 and TRBJ2-7): DVKVTQSSRYLVKRTGEKVFLECVQDMDHENMFWYRQDPGLGLRLIYFSYDVKMKEKGDIPEGYSVSREKKERFSLILESASTNQTSMYLCASTLGPGFEQYFGPGTRLTVT.

V is TRBV20-1 and J is TRBJ2-3, with 7 bases aligning to TRBD2. Germline V gives CDR1 DFQATT, CDR2 SNEGSKA (reference sequence). The CDR3 length is 15 residues. V trimming: 1 base; J trimming: 0 bases; junction bases outside the gene matches: 4. The DNA of the CDR3 is TGCAGTGCTAGAGCGGCTAGCGGTAGCACAGATACGCAGTATTTT. It specifies CSARAASGSTDTQYF.